This TCR beta chain was found in a study of T cell responses to AZD1222 COVID-19 vaccine. For this clone: The antigen remains unidentified.

Study-wide results and limits: A mostly white British donor set with more females was recruited, and clonal diversity was possibly underestimated. Spike-wide vaccine-associated CD4 TCRs dominated at 160-218 and 743-854. Samples come after the peak T cell response, not at day 14. The study identified only a handful of AZD1222 recipients as seropositive at baseline.

Some clones are missing from TCRdb's copy, which holds only in-frame ones; the method was immunoSEQ multiplex PCR. The sample includes 75,000 to 100,000 clones, approximately 92% of them seen just once. The clonotype was recovered from an adult in good health. The sequenced sample was peripheral blood, obtained on day 0 of AZD1222 vaccination.

Written as DNA, the CDR3 is TGTGCCAGCAGCGTAGGGGCAGACCACTATGGCTACACCTTC. It codes for CASSVGADHYGYTF. The genes are TRBV9 and TRBJ1-2; D ambiguous. There are 14 residues in the CDR3. The V end was cut by 0 bases, the J end by 3 bases, with 9 bases between. CDR1 SGDLS and CDR2 YYNGEE come from the germline V gene.